The present T cell receptor (beta chain) was sequenced within a study of human T cells and chemical hapten exposure. Whole-study results and caveats: Expanded TCRs formed significantly more large CDR3 similarity clusters than controls. TCRs at a frequency above 1 in 1000 stayed unchanged with DPC sensitization.

TCRdb re-analysed the RACE reads in MiXCR, keeping a single row per CDR3 protein. The repertoire holds about 360,000 distinct CDR3 sequences, more than 4.5% seen once, with approximately 2.3% in the top ten. Time point denoted: patch test 1, 2 weeks after DPC sensitization. Treatment indicated: therapeutic diphenylcyclopropenone sensitization with weekly scalp DPC. Venepuncture was done earlier than the placement of each patch test. This clonotype was detected many times. Its antigen is unidentified. Germline-derived CDR1 and CDR2 are MGHRA and YSYEKL. The CDR3 covers 14 residues. The ends were cut back, 0 bases at V and 4 bases at J, with 9 bases in the middle.

The sequencing here drew on whole blood, taken in connection with sensitization to the hapten diphenylcyclopropenone (DPC). The chain couples TRBV4-1 to TRBJ1-2; D not certain. This sequence was found in a woman aged 45 to 65 with alopecia areata. Some clones in this sample may be carry-over from other donors' samples. The CDR3 reads CASSQDGGGYGYTF. The CDR3 DNA reads TGCGCCAGCAGCCAAGATGGAGGTGGCTATGGCTACACCTTC.